What follows are 11 T cell receptor beta chains derived from one specimen sequenced in a study of vaccination effects on CD4 cells after COVID-19. For these TCRs, the target antigens are not known. Before sequencing took place, the ViraFEST assay used viral peptide pools to expand antigen-specific CD4+ T cells. Subsequent to less than twelve days of culture, CD4+ T cells were isolated. Nucleocapsid antibody tests were negative, and the vaccine recipients had no prior SARS-CoV-2 infection. The protocol was immunoSEQ multiplex PCR, while the TCRdb copy is restricted to in-frame clones and leaves out a portion. The sample lists 52,000 or so clones, around 68% occurring once. The source was CD4+ T cells from PBMCs cultured with SARS-CoV-2 spike peptides, collected before COVID-19 vaccination. The receptors stem from a human donor who received a COVID-19 vaccine.

This clone was counted between two and nine times. The chain joins TRBV30 to TRBJ1-5; D gene unclear. This CDR3 comprises 17 residues. Trimming cost V 1 base and J 5 bases, with 21 bases left between them. CDR1 is GTSNPN and CDR2 is SVGIG in the germline V gene (reference sequence). This CDR3 is CAWSDENYYVVDQPQHF. The CDR3 DNA follows: TGTGCCTGGAGTGATGAAAACTATTACGTGGTGGATCAGCCCCAGCATTTT.

This chain connects TRBV2 to TRBJ1-3; D possibly corresponds to TRBD1 (5 bases). Germline-derived CDR1 and CDR2 are SNHLY and FYNNEI. The V gene lost 6 bases and the J gene lost 6 bases, with 15 bases spanning the gap. This CDR3 comprises 14 residues. The CDR3 region has the DNA TGTGCCAGCAGGGGGGGACTTATCGAAAACACCATATATTTT. Translation gives CASRGGLIENTIYF. The full variable domain, rest sourced from reference TRBV2 and TRBJ1-3, is EPEVTQTPSHQVTQMGQEVILRCVPISNHLYFYWYRQILGQKVEFLVSFYNNEISEKSEIFDDQFSVERPDGSNFTLKIRSTKLEDSAMYFCASRGGLIENTIYFGEGSWLTVV.

The rearrangement uses TRBV28 and TRBJ1-6; D gene uncertain. Per germline, CDR1 MDHEN and CDR2 SYDVKM. The CDR3 has 13 residues. V lost 5 bases and J lost 10, with 12 bases in between. For the CDR3, the DNA is TGTGCCAGCAGTCCGGGGTTCGGCTCACCCCTCCACTTT. Translation gives CASSPGFGSPLHF.

In its sample, this clone was seen once. The chain joins TRBV4-1 to TRBJ1-1; no clear D gene. This CDR3 is 16 amino acids long. Germline V gene sequence: CDR1 MGHRA, CDR2 YSYEKL. Deletions cut 0 bases from V and 3 bases from J, with 14 bases between. In DNA form, the CDR3 reads TGCGCCAGCAGCCAAGATTGGCGAGGACCCTACACTGAAGCTTTCTTT. It specifies CASSQDWRGPYTEAFF.

A single count supports this clone. V usage is TRBV5-1 and J usage is TRBJ1-3; D possibly corresponds to TRBD1 (5 bases). V was trimmed by 2 bases and J by 0 bases, leaving 12 bases between them. The CDR3 is 16 amino acids. CDR1 and CDR2 from the germline V gene are SGHRS and YFSETQ. CDR3 in DNA: TGCGCCAGCAGCTTACAACAGGTCCTCTCTGGAAACACCATATATTTT. Translated: CASSLQQVLSGNTIYF.

The chain combines TRBV6-2 or TRBV6-3 with TRBJ2-7, with TRBD1 identical over 9 bases. This CDR3 is built from 14 residues. The germline V gene encodes CDR1 MNHEY and CDR2 SVGEGT. J was trimmed by 5 bases and V by 2 bases; bases with no gene match: 4. The CDR3 protein is CASSYRDRVHEQYF. In nucleotides, the CDR3 is TGTGCCAGCAGTTACCGGGACAGGGTACACGAGCAGTACTTC.

The J gene is TRBJ1-4, the V gene TRBV5-4, with D possibly matching TRBD1 (6 bases). Trimming removed 5 bases from V and 5 bases from J, with 16 bases in between. Germline V gene data show CDR1 as SGHNT and CDR2 as YYREEE (reference sequence). This CDR3 has 15 residues. The CDR3 DNA reads TGTGCCAGCAGTTCGTCCTCCAGGGGCAATGAAAAACTGTTTTTT. As protein: CASSSSSRGNEKLFF.

The rearrangement links TRBV6-5 to TRBJ2-1; 7 positions match TRBD2. The CDR3 runs 15 residues. Germline values: CDR1 MNHEY, CDR2 SVGAGI. The junction had 3 bases not matched to a gene; V was cut back by 2 bases and J by 2 bases. As DNA, the CDR3 is TGTGCCAGCAGTTACGGCGGGGGTCCCTACAATGAGCAGTTCTTC. Protein product: CASSYGGGPYNEQFF.

This sequence joins TRBV7-2 and TRBJ1-2; 9 bases match TRBD1. V lost 4 bases to trimming and J lost 4 bases; unmatched junction nucleotides: 1. Germline V CDR1 and CDR2: SGHTA, FQGNSA. The CDR3 runs to 13 residues. In nucleotides, the CDR3 is TGTGCCAGCAGCTGGACAGGGGCCTATGGCTACACCTTC. Protein sequence: CASSWTGAYGYTF.

The rearrangement joins TRBV11-1 to TRBJ1-3; D might be TRBD1 (6 bases). The CDR3 contains 14 residues. V dropped 5 bases and J dropped 4 bases, with 12 bases sitting between them. Germline CDR1 and CDR2: SGHAT and FQDESV (reference sequence). The CDR3 region has the DNA TGTGCCAGCAGCAACAGGGCCGGAGGAAACACCATATATTTT. This sequence encodes CASSNRAGGNTIYF.

The chain uses TRBV5-6 and TRBJ2-5; D is ambiguous. V was shortened by 3 bases and J by 5 bases, with 8 bases between the two germline ends. Per the germline V gene, CDR1 is SGHDT and CDR2 is YYEEEE. The CDR3 covers 12 residues. CDR3 sequence: CASSSYEETQYF. The CDR3 region has the DNA TGTGCCAGCAGCTCGTATGAGGAGACCCAGTACTTC.